Below, 25 T cell receptor beta chains from the same sample are listed, as sequenced in a study of T cells after yellow fever vaccination. TCRdb fed the 5' RACE reads into MiXCR, producing one record per CDR3 protein. The sample holds around 310,000 distinct CDR3 sequences; 8.5% to 9% are singletons and the top ten take around 17%. The input for sequencing was PBMCs, taken on the day of the first yellow fever vaccination. The receptors come from a man between 18 and 29 years old who received the YFV17D yellow fever vaccine.

This clonotype was observed a few times. The genes are TRBV7-9 and TRBJ2-7; D perhaps matches TRBD2 (6 bases). Germline values: CDR1 SEHNR, CDR2 FQNEAQ (reference sequence). V shed 5 bases and J shed 5 bases, with 16 bases lying between them. The CDR3 is 14 amino acids. CDR3 DNA sequence: TGTGCCAGCAGCCCCCGGGGGTCTAGGCACGAGCAGTACTTC. Protein sequence: CASSPRGSRHEQYF.

This clonotype appeared a few times. This chain uses TRBV7-2 with TRBJ1-1; unclear D gene. The CDR3 contains 13 residues. Trimming took 2 bases from V and 3 from J, leaving 7 bases between them. The germline V gene has CDR1 SGHTA and CDR2 FQGNSA. The CDR3 protein is CASSLFVDTEAFF. CDR3 sequence (DNA): TGTGCCAGCAGCTTATTTGTGGACACTGAAGCTTTCTTT.

The V and J genes are TRBV4-3 and TRBJ1-5; TRBD1 is a possible D gene (6 bases). CDR1 LGHNA and CDR2 YSLEER come from the germline V gene. The CDR3 sequence is 15 residues long. Between the trimmed V and J ends, which lost 4 bases and 6 bases, there was a span of 16 bases. The CDR3 bases are TGCGCCAGCAGCCCCGGGACACTGAATATTCAGCCCCAGCATTTT. Translation gives CASSPGTLNIQPQHF.

This clonotype has ten or more counts. The chain's CDR3 is CASSTNRGPEETQYF. The CDR3 DNA sequence: TGTGCCAGCAGCACCAACAGGGGGCCGGAGGAGACCCAGTACTTC. The chain couples TRBV7-2 to TRBJ2-5, with 9 bases identical to TRBD1. The V and J ends lost 5 bases and 5 bases, in that order; junction bases with no gene match: 9. Germline loops: CDR1 SGHTA, CDR2 FQGNSA. The CDR3 sequence is 15 residues long.

The chain recombines TRBV7-9 with TRBJ1-1; TRBD1 is a possible D gene (5 bases). Trimming stripped 1 base from V and 7 bases from J, with 13 bases between. This CDR3 contains 14 residues. CDR1 is SEHNR and CDR2 is FQNEAQ in the germline V gene (reference sequence). CDR3 loop: CASSLGAGNHEAFF. The DNA for the CDR3 is TGTGCCAGCAGCTTAGGGGCAGGGAATCATGAAGCTTTCTTT.

This clonotype has at least ten counts. The chain couples TRBV6-5 to TRBJ2-1; 9 nucleotides match TRBD1. This CDR3 has 16 residues. Losses at the gene ends were 2 bases for V and 8 bases for J; bases not matched to a gene: 10. Germline lookup yields CDR1 MNHEY and CDR2 SVGAGI. CDR3 sequence: CASSYRMSRDRDEQFF. The DNA for the CDR3 is TGTGCCAGCAGTTACCGAATGTCCCGGGACAGGGATGAGCAGTTCTTC.

There are many counts of this clonotype. J is TRBJ2-1 and V is TRBV11-2, with D perhaps TRBD2 (6 bases). CDR1 is SGHAT and CDR2 is FQNNGV in the germline V gene. The CDR3 is 16 amino acids. Trimming stripped 5 bases from V and 2 bases from J, with 16 bases between. The CDR3 loop is CASSPRGAFTYNEQFF. As DNA, the CDR3 is TGTGCCAGCAGCCCCCGCGGGGCCTTTACCTACAATGAGCAGTTCTTC.

The gene calls are TRBV20-1 and TRBJ2-5; D unresolved. CDR1 and CDR2 from the germline V gene are DFQATT and SNEGSKA (reference sequence). This CDR3 contains 14 residues. Trimming took 6 bases from V and 1 from J, leaving 15 bases between them. CDR3 DNA: TGCAGTGCCCCCTGGGTTGCGGTCCAAGAGACCCAGTACTTC. Its translation: CSAPWVAVQETQYF.

The V call is TRBV4-1, the J call TRBJ2-3; 9 bases align to TRBD2. With 0 bases clipped from V and 5 bases from J, the junction kept 6 bases outside the gene matches. Germline assignment: CDR1 MGHRA and CDR2 YSYEKL. This CDR3 has 16 residues. The CDR3 spells CASSQDAGGLQDTQYF. CDR3 DNA sequence: TGCGCCAGCAGCCAAGATGCGGGGGGGCTCCAAGATACGCAGTATTTT.

The chain is built from TRBV7-2 and TRBJ1-1; D remains ambiguous. The ends were cut back, 5 bases at V and 0 bases at J, with 10 bases in the middle. The length of the CDR3 is 14 residues. The V gene's germline CDR1 is SGHTA and CDR2 FQGNSA. CDR3 nucleotides: TGTGCCAGCAGCACCAACGGGCTGAACACTGAAGCTTTCTTT. Protein product: CASSTNGLNTEAFF.

This clonotype was seen many times. The gene calls are TRBV12-3 or TRBV12-4 and TRBJ1-5, with D tentatively TRBD1 (5 bases). V was pared by 2 bases and J by 2 bases, with 13 bases between. The CDR3 has 16 residues. DNA of the CDR3: TGTGCCAGCAGTTTATGGGGATCGGGGGGCAATCAGCCCCAGCATTTT. As protein: CASSLWGSGGNQPQHF.

The chain recombines TRBV5-1 with TRBJ2-1; 10 bases align to TRBD2. Germline V gene sequence: CDR1 SGHRS, CDR2 YFSETQ. This CDR3 spans 16 amino acids. The trim removed 6 bases at V and 7 bases at J, leaving 13 bases unmatched. CDR3 nucleotides: TGCGCCAGCACCTCACAGGGGACAGCGGGGGGGAATGAGCAGTTCTTC. Translating it yields CASTSQGTAGGNEQFF.

This clonotype was counted a few times. V is TRBV7-2 and J is TRBJ2-7; D might be TRBD1 (7 bases). V was cut by 3 bases and J by 0 bases, with 12 bases left in between. The V gene's germline CDR1 is SGHTA and CDR2 FQGNSA. This CDR3 is built from 15 residues. The CDR3 protein is CASSFQGGGSYEQYF. In DNA, the CDR3 is TGTGCCAGCAGCTTCCAGGGGGGAGGCTCCTACGAGCAGTACTTC.

The J gene is TRBJ1-2, the V gene TRBV7-2; 9 nucleotides agree with TRBD1. Per germline, CDR1 SGHTA and CDR2 FQGNSA. The CDR3 runs 15 residues. With 6 bases clipped from V and 2 bases from J, the junction kept 7 bases outside the gene matches. In DNA, the CDR3 is TGTGCCAGCAGGTTTACCGGGACAGGGAACTATGGCTACACCTTC. Amino acid sequence: CASRFTGTGNYGYTF. Full variable domain (rest looked up from reference TRBV7-2 and TRBJ1-2): GAGVSQSPSNKVTEKGKDVELRCDPISGHTALYWYRQSLGQGLEFLIYFQGNSAPDKSGLPSDRFSAERTGGSVSTLTIQRTQQEDSAVYLCASRFTGTGNYGYTFGSGTRLTVV.

The table lists this clonotype with a few counts. The CDR3 loop is CASSYTIATDTQYF. CDR3 sequence (DNA): TGTGCCAGCAGTTACACGATTGCCACAGATACGCAGTATTTT. The chain has TRBV6-5 and TRBJ2-3; D unresolved. This CDR3 contains 14 residues. Germline loops: CDR1 MNHEY, CDR2 SVGAGI. The V end was cut by 2 bases, the J end by 2 bases, with 8 bases between.

The chain is built from TRBV11-2 and TRBJ1-1; D is unclear. Germline CDR1 and CDR2: SGHAT and FQNNGV. Trimming removed 8 bases at V and 1 base at J, with 14 bases between. The CDR3 runs 14 residues. CDR3 sequence: CASVSGRRNTEAFF. The DNA of the CDR3 is TGTGCCAGCGTCTCGGGCAGGAGGAACACTGAAGCTTTCTTT.

Only a few counts were recorded for this clonotype. This chain uses TRBV6-1 with TRBJ2-2; D could derive from TRBD1 or TRBD2 (5 bases each). The CDR3 runs to 16 residues. Trimming took off 2 bases at V and 5 bases at J, with 15 bases between the two ends. CDR1 is MNHNS and CDR2 is SASEGT in the germline V gene. CDR3 in amino acids: CASSERGGFSTGELFF. CDR3 sequence (DNA): TGTGCCAGCAGTGAACGGGGCGGCTTTTCGACCGGGGAGCTGTTTTTT.

A few counts support this clonotype. The genes are TRBV5-6 and TRBJ2-5; D is unclear. CDR1 is SGHDT and CDR2 is YYEEEE in the germline V gene. V shed 4 bases and J shed 2 bases, with 15 bases lying between them. This CDR3 is built from 15 residues. DNA for the CDR3: TGTGCCAGCAGCCATCGGCGGCAGTCGCAAGAGACCCAGTACTTC. Amino acids: CASSHRRQSQETQYF.

The chain is built from TRBV7-2 and TRBJ2-5; D possibly matches TRBD1 or TRBD2 (5 bases each). V lost 4 bases, J lost 1 base, and 7 bases lay in between. Germline V CDR1 and CDR2: SGHTA, FQGNSA. The CDR3 length is 13 residues. CDR3 in amino acids: CASSWDGQETQYF. In nucleotides, the CDR3 is TGTGCCAGCAGCTGGGACGGCCAAGAGACCCAGTACTTC.

The chain is built from TRBV6-2 or TRBV6-3 and TRBJ2-1, with 10 bases aligning to TRBD2. V gave up 6 bases and J gave up 9 bases; unmatched junction bases: 5. Looked up from germline, CDR1 is MNHEY and CDR2 is SVGEGT. The CDR3 has 13 amino acids. This chain's CDR3 is CASSGLAGAEQFF. The CDR3 coding sequence is TGTGCCAGCAGCGGGCTAGCGGGGGCTGAGCAGTTCTTC.

The chain links TRBV2 to TRBJ1-4; D not resolved. Germline assignment: CDR1 SNHLY and CDR2 FYNNEI. V lost 6 bases and J 5 bases, leaving 10 bases between the germline ends. This CDR3 is 13 amino acids long. CDR3 in DNA: TGTGCCAGCAGCACCGGCCAAAATGAAAAACTGTTTTTT. It is translated as CASSTGQNEKLFF.

This clonotype was observed a handful of times. The J gene is TRBJ1-6, the V gene TRBV4-2; D is unclear. Deletions cut 2 bases from V and 13 bases from J, with 21 bases between. The germline V gene encodes CDR1 LGHNA and CDR2 YNFKEQ. The CDR3 has 16 amino acids. CDR3 sequence (DNA): TGTGCCAGCAGCCAACAGAAATCATCGGATCCCGGGCCCCTCCACTTT. As protein: CASSQQKSSDPGPLHF.

This clonotype was seen once. The rearrangement uses TRBV20-1 and TRBJ2-2; 11 bases are a match to TRBD2. Losses at the gene ends were 0 bases for V and 1 base for J; bases not matched to a gene: 7. The CDR3 consists of 18 residues. Per germline, CDR1 DFQATT and CDR2 SNEGSKA (reference sequence). The CDR3 is CSARDLRTSGGNTGELFF. As DNA, the CDR3 is TGCAGTGCTAGAGACCTAAGAACTAGCGGGGGGAACACCGGGGAGCTGTTTTTT.

The genes are TRBV2 and TRBJ1-2; D is uncertain. The V gene's germline CDR1 is SNHLY and CDR2 FYNNEI. V lost 0 bases to trimming and J lost 4 bases, with 3 bases between them. There are 12 residues in the CDR3. The CDR3 DNA sequence: TGTGCCAGCAGTGAAGCAGCCTATGGCTACACCTTC. Amino acid sequence: CASSEAAYGYTF.

V usage is TRBV2 and J usage is TRBJ1-4, with D perhaps matching TRBD1 (5 bases). Trimming took off 5 bases at V and 8 bases at J, with 15 bases between the two ends. Germline V CDR1 and CDR2: SNHLY, FYNNEI. The CDR3 loop spans 14 amino acids. CDR3 in DNA: TGTGCCAGCAGTCTCCAGGGACTGGGAGAAAAACTGTTTTTT. Translation gives CASSLQGLGEKLFF.